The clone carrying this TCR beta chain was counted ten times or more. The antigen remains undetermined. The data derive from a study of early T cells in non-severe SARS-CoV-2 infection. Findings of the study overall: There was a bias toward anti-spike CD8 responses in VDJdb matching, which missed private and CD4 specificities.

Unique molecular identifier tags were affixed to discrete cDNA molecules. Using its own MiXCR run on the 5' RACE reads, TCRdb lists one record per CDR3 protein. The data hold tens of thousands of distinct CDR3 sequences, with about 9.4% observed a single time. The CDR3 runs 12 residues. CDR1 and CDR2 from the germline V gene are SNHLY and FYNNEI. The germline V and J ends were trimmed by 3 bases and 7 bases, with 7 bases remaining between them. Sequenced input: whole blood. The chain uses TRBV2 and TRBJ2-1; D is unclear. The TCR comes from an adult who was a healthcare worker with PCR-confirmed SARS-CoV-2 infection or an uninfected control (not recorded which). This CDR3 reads CASSEGYNEQFF. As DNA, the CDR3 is TGTGCCAGCAGTGAGGGTTATAATGAGCAGTTCTTC.